The 28 T cell receptor beta chains below were found in one sample sequenced in a study of regulatory T cells in long-lasting Graves disease. The time point denotes: newly diagnosed GD, antithyroid drugs for less than 3 months. RNA extracted from PBMCs served as the sequencing template. Arm-PCR of CDR3 regions and iRepertoire HTBI primers were used to build TCR beta libraries. Each CDR3 protein gets one entry after TCRdb re-called the multiplex PCR reads with MiXCR. Of fewer than 500,000 distinct CDR3 sequences detected, about a sixth appear once; the ten largest clones hold 9.5% to 15%. These data also formed part of another study, on T cells in Graves' hyperthyroidism and ophthalmopathy.

The input for sequencing was peripheral blood mononuclear cells (PBMCs), taken at new diagnosis, from a patient treated with antithyroid drugs. These receptors originate from a man in his forties with Graves disease.

The chain links TRBV20-1 to TRBJ2-3; 12 bases are shared with TRBD2. J was trimmed by 4 bases and V by 4 bases; bases with no gene match: 3. This CDR3 region has 14 residues. CDR1 DFQATT and CDR2 SNEGSKA come from the germline V gene (reference sequence). CDR3: CSATSGRGPDTQYF. In DNA form, the CDR3 reads TGCAGTGCTACTAGCGGGAGGGGGCCAGATACGCAGTATTTT.

A note on this clonotype: This likely reflects a read error, since a far larger clone is one base away. The V call is TRBV6-2 or TRBV6-3, the J call TRBJ2-4; 13 bases are a match to TRBD2. This CDR3 region has 14 residues. Germline V gives CDR1 MNHEY, CDR2 SVGEGT. The CDR3 coding sequence is TGTGCCAGCAAACTAGCGGGGGGGGTCAATGAGCGGTTCTTC. It codes for CASKLAGGVNERFF.

This clonotype was seen a handful of times. This chain joins TRBV27 and TRBJ2-7; TRBD2 agrees at 7 bases. V lost 6 bases, J lost 0 bases, and 8 bases stayed unmatched. This CDR3 has 15 residues. CDR1 and CDR2 (germline): MNHEY, SMNVEV (reference sequence). The CDR3 loop is CASRVAGRSSYEQYF. In DNA, the CDR3 is TGTGCCAGCAGGGTAGCGGGTAGGAGCTCCTACGAGCAGTACTTC.

This clonotype was found a few times. J is TRBJ2-7 and V is TRBV9; D might be TRBD1 or TRBD2, each matching 5 bases. V was cut by 3 bases and J by 4 bases, with 23 bases left in between. Germline values: CDR1 SGDLS, CDR2 YYNGEE. The CDR3 spans 17 residues. The CDR3 loop is CASSAQMGPTDPYEQYF. CDR3 DNA sequence: TGTGCCAGCAGCGCACAAATGGGACCGACGGACCCGTACGAGCAGTACTTC.

This clonotype was counted a few times. V is TRBV5-5 and J is TRBJ1-2; tentative D call: TRBD1 (6 bases). V was clipped by 3 bases and J by 5 bases, with 11 bases between them. In germline, CDR1 is SGHKS, CDR2 YYEKEE (reference sequence). CDR3 length equals 13 residues. The CDR3 protein is CASSSTQGYGYTF. The CDR3 DNA follows: TGTGCCAGCAGCTCCACACAGGGTTATGGCTACACCTTC.

This clonotype was observed many times. The chain combines TRBV5-1 with TRBJ1-5; no clear D. V shed 4 bases and J shed 5 bases, with 10 bases lying between them. This CDR3 spans 13 amino acids. CDR1 SGHRS and CDR2 YFSETQ come from the germline V gene. CDR3 region: CASSVAGDQPQHF. DNA for the CDR3: TGCGCCAGCAGCGTTGCCGGGGATCAGCCCCAGCATTTT.

V usage is TRBV10-3 and J usage is TRBJ2-3; no reliable D call. CDR3 length: 13 amino acids. Germline assignment: CDR1 ENHRY and CDR2 SYGVKD. The germline V and J ends were trimmed by 4 bases and 6 bases, with 11 bases remaining between them. The CDR3 DNA reads as TGTGCCATCAGTGCCCTAGATTGGGATACGCAGTATTTT. Translation: CAISALDWDTQYF.

This chain links TRBV5-6 with TRBJ2-3; D is unclear. The V gene lost 1 base and the J gene lost 3 bases, with 12 bases spanning the gap. Germline values: CDR1 SGHDT, CDR2 YYEEEE. This CDR3 contains 15 residues. CDR3 residues: CASSLSSLRTDTQYF. The CDR3 coding sequence is TGTGCCAGCAGCTTGTCCTCACTGCGTACAGATACGCAGTATTTT.

The chain combines TRBV28 with TRBJ2-4; D might be TRBD1 (7 bases). The V gene's germline CDR1 is MDHEN and CDR2 SYDVKM. Between the trimmed V and J ends, which lost 4 bases and 4 bases, there was a span of 20 bases. CDR3 size: 17 residues. CDR3 bases: TGTGCCAGCAGTTCGATGAGGGGGGACAGCCCGAAAAACATTCAGTACTTC. Its protein is CASSSMRGDSPKNIQYF. Variable domain in full (rest from reference TRBV28 and TRBJ2-4): DVKVTQSSRYLVKRTGEKVFLECVQDMDHENMFWYRQDPGLGLRLIYFSYDVKMKEKGDIPEGYSVSREKKERFSLILESASTNQTSMYLCASSSMRGDSPKNIQYFGAGTRLSVL.

The rearrangement links TRBV19 to TRBJ2-7, with D possibly being TRBD2 (6 bases). Germline V gene sequence: CDR1 LNHDA, CDR2 SQIVND (reference sequence). Trimming stripped 3 bases from V and 3 bases from J, with 15 bases between. This CDR3 contains 15 residues. Here the CDR3 DNA reads TGTGCCAGTAGTATTGGCGGTGGAGGGAACTACGAGCAGTACTTC. Translating it yields CASSIGGGGNYEQYF.

Many counts were recorded for this clonotype. The chain joins TRBV28 to TRBJ2-7; 9 bases are a match to TRBD2. The germline V gene has CDR1 MDHEN and CDR2 SYDVKM. The CDR3 totals 16 residues. The V segment lost 3 bases and the J segment 0 bases; nucleotides outside the gene matches: 6. As DNA, the CDR3 is TGTGCCAGCAGTTTTGGTAGCGGGAGAAGCTCCTACGAGCAGTACTTC. Residues: CASSFGSGRSSYEQYF.

This clonotype was seen many times. The rearrangement joins TRBV19 to TRBJ1-1; D unresolved. Germline lookup yields CDR1 LNHDA and CDR2 SQIVND (reference sequence). This CDR3 spans 13 amino acids. The germline V and J ends were trimmed by 1 base and 0 bases, with 3 bases remaining between them. The chain's CDR3 is CASSIVLNTEAFF. As DNA, the CDR3 is TGTGCCAGTAGTATAGTTCTGAACACTGAAGCTTTCTTT.

A few counts support this clonotype. The J gene is TRBJ1-4, the V gene TRBV9, with a weak D call TRBD1 (6 bases). This CDR3 region has 15 residues. Trimming pared 4 bases from V and 6 bases from J, leaving 16 bases between. The germline CDR1 and CDR2 sequences are SGDLS and YYNGEE. CDR3 in amino acids: CASSPPGHRDEKLFF. CDR3 DNA: TGTGCCAGCAGCCCGCCGGGACATCGAGATGAAAAACTGTTTTTT.

On this clonotype: A much larger clone lies a single base off, so this may be a read error. This chain uses TRBV2 with TRBJ2-7, with D perhaps matching TRBD2 (5 bases). Per germline, CDR1 SNHLY and CDR2 FYNNEI. The CDR3 totals 13 residues. CDR3 DNA sequence: TGTGCCAGTGAAGGGAGCACCTCCTACGGGCAGTACTTC. It encodes CASEGSTSYGQYF.

This clonotype was picked up many times. This chain connects TRBV30 to TRBJ2-7, with D uncertain. Germline V CDR1 and CDR2: GTSNPN, SVGIG (reference sequence). The CDR3 has 13 residues. The V and J ends lost 2 bases and 0 bases respectively, with 8 bases between them. The DNA of the CDR3 is TGTGCCTGGAGTTTCCAGAGCTCCTACGAGCAGTACTTC. Its translation is CAWSFQSSYEQYF. The full variable domain, rest sourced from reference TRBV30 and TRBJ2-7, is SQTIHQWPATLVQPVGSPLSLECTVEGTSNPNLYWYRQAAGRGLQLLFYSVGIGQISSEVPQNLSASRPQDRQFILSSKKLLLSDSGFYLCAWSFQSSYEQYFGPGTRLTVT.

The J gene is TRBJ2-5, the V gene TRBV29-1, with D uncertain. This CDR3 has 13 amino acids. Trimming removed 3 bases at V and 4 bases at J, with 12 bases between. Looked up from germline, CDR1 is SQVTM and CDR2 is ANQGSEA. CDR3 protein: CSVEENTAETQYF. Here the CDR3 DNA reads TGCAGCGTTGAGGAAAACACCGCAGAGACCCAGTACTTC.

This clonotype was picked up many times. The chain has TRBV20-1 and TRBJ2-4; 7 nucleotides line up with TRBD2. Losses at the gene ends were 6 bases for V and 1 base for J; bases not matched to a gene: 3. The CDR3 has 13 residues. The germline V gene encodes CDR1 DFQATT and CDR2 SNEGSKA (reference sequence). In DNA form, the CDR3 reads TGCAGTGCCGGGGGGAGGGCCAAAAACATTCAGTACTTC. Translating gives CSAGGRAKNIQYF.

The chain uses TRBV20-1 and TRBJ1-5; no clear D gene. Germline V gives CDR1 DFQATT, CDR2 SNEGSKA (reference sequence). V dropped 7 bases and J dropped 3 bases, with 13 bases sitting between them. This CDR3 is 13 amino acids long. CDR3 residues: CSVPGDSNQPQHF. The CDR3 bases are TGCAGTGTTCCGGGCGACTCCAATCAGCCCCAGCATTTT.

This chain connects TRBV19 to TRBJ2-1, with D maybe TRBD1 (5 bases). Germline V gene data show CDR1 as LNHDA and CDR2 as SQIVND (reference sequence). The CDR3 has 15 residues. The V end lost 9 bases, the J end lost 0 bases, and 15 bases lay between the germline ends. CDR3 nucleotides: TGTGCCAGCGGCTCAGGGTCATACTCCTACAATGAGCAGTTCTTC. As protein: CASGSGSYSYNEQFF.

CDR3 protein: CATGTGGGDGQYF. The CDR3 coding sequence is TGTGCCACAGGGACAGGGGGCGGGGATGGGCAGTACTTC. The rearrangement links TRBV10-3 to TRBJ2-5; 12 nucleotides align to TRBD1. The CDR3 runs to 13 residues. J was trimmed by 11 bases and V by 10 bases; bases with no gene match: 11. The V gene's germline CDR1 is ENHRY and CDR2 SYGVKD.

This clonotype was seen a handful of times. This chain joins TRBV6-2 or TRBV6-3 and TRBJ2-7; a weak D match, TRBD2 (6 bases). Per germline, CDR1 MNHEY and CDR2 SVGEGT. V was trimmed by 6 bases and J by 4 bases, leaving 19 bases between them. This CDR3 is built from 15 residues. The CDR3 DNA reads TGTGCCAGCAGCCTGACCGGGACTGATAAATACGAGCAGTACTTC. This codes for CASSLTGTDKYEQYF.

This clonotype was observed many times. The chain has TRBV28 and TRBJ2-7, with D possibly being TRBD1 or TRBD2 (5 bases each). The germline V gene encodes CDR1 MDHEN and CDR2 SYDVKM. The CDR3 extends over 16 amino acids. The ends were cut back, 4 bases at V and 0 bases at J, with 16 bases in the middle. CDR3 coding DNA: TGTGCCAGCAGTTCGACCGGGACGGTGGCCTCCTACGAGCAGTACTTC. Amino acids: CASSSTGTVASYEQYF.

This clonotype was detected many times. The chain carries TRBV28 and TRBJ2-5; 10 bases are shared with TRBD1. The germline V gene encodes CDR1 MDHEN and CDR2 SYDVKM. The CDR3 spans 17 residues. Trimming cost V 5 bases and J 4 bases; bases outside gene matches: 13. CDR3 DNA sequence: TGTGCCAGCAGTACCCACCTGGACAGGGGGTTAGCAGAGACCCAGTACTTC. Translation: CASSTHLDRGLAETQYF.

Many counts were recorded for this clonotype. The genes are TRBV20-1 and TRBJ2-7; 8 positions match TRBD1. Looked up from germline, CDR1 is DFQATT and CDR2 is SNEGSKA (reference sequence). V trimming: 1 base; J trimming: 2 bases; junction bases outside the gene matches: 4. The CDR3 loop spans 14 amino acids. CDR3 nucleotides: TGCAGTGCTAGAGCACCAGGGGGCCCCTACGAGCAGTACTTC. Encoded protein: CSARAPGGPYEQYF.

This clonotype was counted only a few times. The gene calls are TRBV15 and TRBJ1-5, with 8 bases identical to TRBD1. Germline CDR1 LNHNV, CDR2 YYDKDF (reference sequence). Losses at the gene ends were 2 bases for V and 7 bases for J; bases not matched to a gene: 13. The CDR3 covers 17 residues. CDR3 coding DNA: TGTGCCACCAGCAGACAACCCCCACAGGGGGGAGGCCAGCCCCAGCATTTT. Translating gives CATSRQPPQGGGQPQHF.

This clonotype was recorded at least ten times. The chain couples TRBV28 to TRBJ1-2, with 12 bases fitting TRBD1. The CDR3 is 18 residues long. Germline CDR1 reads MDHEN; CDR2 reads SYDVKM. The V and J ends lost 2 bases and 8 bases, in that order; junction bases with no gene match: 15. CDR3 coding DNA: TGTGCCAGCAGTTTAAGGGGGACAGGGGGCGGTGTAGTTAGAGGCTACACCTTC. The encoded protein is CASSLRGTGGGVVRGYTF.

The genes are TRBV19 and TRBJ1-2; D gene uncertain. Trimming removed 4 bases at V and 4 bases at J, with 4 bases between. The V gene's germline CDR1 is LNHDA and CDR2 SQIVND (reference sequence). CDR3 length: 11 residues. The CDR3 here is CASSTAYGYTF. DNA for the CDR3: TGTGCCAGTAGTACAGCCTATGGCTACACCTTC.

This clonotype was counted a few times. This chain joins TRBV29-1 and TRBJ2-3; 12 nucleotides match TRBD2. This CDR3 has 15 residues. Germline assignment: CDR1 SQVTM and CDR2 ANQGSEA. V trimming: 7 bases; J trimming: 3 bases; junction bases outside the gene matches: 8. Here the CDR3 reads CSGVPGTSGTDTQYF. The DNA for the CDR3 is TGCAGCGGCGTCCCCGGGACTAGCGGGACAGATACGCAGTATTTT.